This T cell receptor beta chain comes out of a study of shared clonotypes between healthy human individuals. The naive CD8 population came from CD45RO-negative cells selected for CCR7, without terminally differentiated effector memory CD45RA+ cells. V lost 0 bases, J lost 6 bases, and 7 bases lay in between. Germline V gene lookup returns CDR1 SGHNT and CDR2 YYREEE (reference sequence). This CDR3 comprises 12 residues. This clone has a single count. Measured with immunoSEQ multiplex PCR; TCRdb has only the in-frame clones, and not every one. The repertoire holds some 1,900,000 clones, with approximately 95% as singletons.

The sequence was obtained from a man between 18 and 29 years old in good health. The V and J genes are TRBV5-4 and TRBJ2-7; D possibly corresponds to TRBD2 (6 bases). The material sequenced was naive CD8+ T cells sorted from blood. CDR3 nucleotides: TGTGCCAGCAGCTTGGAGGGAGGCGAGCAGTACTTC. Its protein is CASSLEGGEQYF.